Below, 6 T cell receptor beta chains from the same sample are listed, as sequenced in a study of beta chain features in type 1 diabetes. The study reverse transcribed the entire isolated RNA, so it sequenced expressed TCRB transcripts. Sequencing was performed with immunoSEQ multiplex PCR; in TCRdb, only in-frame clones are kept and a portion is missing. The sample holds 450,000 to 550,000 clones, about 32% seen once. Specimen: naive CD4+ T cells from blood. These receptor sequences come from a man younger than 35 in good health.

The genes are TRBV19 and TRBJ2-4, with D possibly being TRBD2 (5 bases). Germline loops: CDR1 LNHDA, CDR2 SQIVND (reference sequence). The V gene lost 3 bases and the J gene lost 14 bases, with 11 bases spanning the gap. The CDR3 totals 11 residues. CDR3 bases: TGTGCCAGTAGTATGAGGGAAGTCAAGTACTTC. Protein product: CASSMREVKYF.

Regarding this clone: This same CDR3 is encoded by further DNA sequences in the sample. The V call is TRBV30, the J call TRBJ1-1; no definite D call. The CDR3 covers 13 residues. Trimming took off 1 base at V and 4 bases at J, with 10 bases between the two ends. The germline V gene encodes CDR1 GTSNPN and CDR2 SVGIG (reference sequence). CDR3 in amino acids: CAWSGPGGTEAFF. CDR3 sequence (DNA): TGTGCCTGGAGTGGACCCGGCGGCACTGAAGCTTTCTTT.

Notes on this clone: This sample includes further DNA sequences coding for the same CDR3. The chain combines TRBV7-2 with TRBJ2-1; unclear D gene. The ends were cut back, 2 bases at V and 0 bases at J, with 8 bases in the middle. This CDR3 contains 15 residues. Germline CDR1 SGHTA, CDR2 FQGNSA. CDR3 in amino acids: CASSLSWDSYNEQFF. CDR3 nucleotide sequence: TGTGCCAGCAGCTTATCGTGGGACTCCTACAATGAGCAGTTCTTC.

This clone was picked up one time. The V call is TRBV29-1, the J call TRBJ1-2; D possibly corresponds to TRBD1 (6 bases). Germline CDR1 SQVTM, CDR2 ANQGSEA. This CDR3 region has 14 residues. The ends were cut back, 1 base at V and 8 bases at J, with 17 bases in the middle. CDR3 amino acids: CSVEGGLPRRGYTF. The CDR3 DNA reads as TGCAGCGTTGAAGGGGGGCTCCCCCGGCGGGGCTACACCTTC.

The CDR3 DNA reads TGTGCCAGCAGCTTGGTCTGGAAAGGAGAGCAGTACTTC. Amino acid sequence: CASSLVWKGEQYF. This chain links TRBV7-2 with TRBJ2-7, with D uncertain. CDR3 length: 13 amino acids. Trimming removed 3 bases at V and 7 bases at J, with 13 bases between. Germline V CDR1 and CDR2: SGHTA, FQGNSA.

The chain joins TRBV7-9 to TRBJ2-1; D is ambiguous. This CDR3 is 12 amino acids long. Trimming cost V 1 base and J 7 bases, with 5 bases left between them. The V gene's germline CDR1 is SEHNR and CDR2 FQNEAQ (reference sequence). Written as DNA, the CDR3 is TGTGCCAGCAGCTTAGGCATGAATGAGCAGTTCTTC. This gives the protein CASSLGMNEQFF.